What follows is one T cell receptor beta chain and its context. This CDR3 has 17 amino acids. The V gene's germline CDR1 is MNHEY and CDR2 SVGEGT. The V gene end was trimmed by 2 bases and the J gene end by 5 bases; junction bases not matched to a gene: 5. Profiling relied on immunoSEQ multiplex PCR, and the TCRdb table lists in-frame clones only, not all of them. This sample has about 370,000 clones; more than 70% occur once, and the top ten carry 2.5% to 3.5%. The sample originates from a study of blood T cell repertoires in COVID-19. This rearrangement joins TRBV6-2 or TRBV6-3 to TRBJ2-5; 16 nucleotides agree with TRBD2. The receptor comes from a woman aged 30 to 39 with COVID-19, enrolled during active disease. Source material: peripheral blood. The CDR3 bases are TGTGCCAGCAGTTACGAATTGGGACTAGCGGGGGGGGAGACCCAGTACTTC. Translation gives CASSYELGLAGGETQYF.